These 12 T cell receptor beta chains originate from one sample sequenced in a study of blood T cell repertoires in COVID-19. TCRdb's copy holds only in-frame clones and misses some; the assay was immunoSEQ multiplex PCR. The repertoire includes about 59,000 clones, 70% to 75% of them detected once, and about 15% sits in the top ten. Material: peripheral blood. The receptor source for this set is a woman in her sixties or seventies with acute or convalescent COVID-19.

This chain connects TRBV19 to TRBJ2-5, with 9 bases that match TRBD1. V shed 6 bases and J 5 bases; nucleotides not matched to a gene: 10. The CDR3 has 15 residues. The germline gives CDR1 LNHDA, CDR2 SQIVND (reference sequence). The CDR3 sequence: CASSVAGTGTETQYF. CDR3 coding DNA: TGTGCCAGTAGCGTAGCCGGGACAGGGACGGAGACCCAGTACTTC.

The chain links TRBV6-6 to TRBJ1-2; 7 bases match TRBD1. Germline lookup yields CDR1 MNHNY and CDR2 SVGAGI (reference sequence). With 5 bases clipped from V and 7 bases from J, the junction kept 7 bases outside the gene matches. The CDR3 spans 13 residues. The CDR3 region has the DNA TGTGCCAGCAGTGCGACAGGGATGGGTGGCTACACCTTC. Translation gives CASSATGMGGYTF.

V gene TRBV14 combines with J gene TRBJ2-1; 8 nucleotides align to TRBD2. The CDR3 is 15 residues long. Germline CDR1 reads SGHDN; CDR2 reads FVKESK. V dropped 1 base and J dropped 15; count of bases not matched to a gene: 14. CDR3 region: CASSQVGGAHHSPFF. The CDR3 DNA follows: TGTGCCAGCAGCCAAGTCGGGGGGGCGCATCATTCCCCGTTCTTC.

The genes are TRBV7-9 and TRBJ2-2, with 7 positions matching TRBD1. Germline-derived CDR1 and CDR2 are SEHNR and FQNEAQ (reference sequence). This CDR3 region has 16 residues. V was pared by 5 bases and J by 2 bases, with 8 bases of the junction left unmatched. The CDR3 nucleotides are TGTGCCAGCAGCGAGAAGAGGGACAGAAACACCGGGGAGCTGTTTTTT. Its translation: CASSEKRDRNTGELFF.

This chain connects TRBV5-1 to TRBJ2-6; D gene uncertain. Looked up from germline, CDR1 is SGHRS and CDR2 is YFSETQ. This CDR3 region has 15 residues. V lost 2 bases and J 0 bases, leaving 6 bases between the germline ends. DNA of the CDR3: TGCGCCAGCAGCTTCCAGGTCTCTGGGGCCAACGTCCTGACTTTC. Protein: CASSFQVSGANVLTF.

The V gene is TRBV2, the J gene TRBJ1-1; D might be TRBD1 (5 bases). The germline gives CDR1 SNHLY, CDR2 FYNNEI. This CDR3 is built from 16 residues. V lost 3 bases to trimming and J lost 3 bases, with 17 bases between them. The CDR3: CASSDGAGRVDTEAFF. In DNA, the CDR3 is TGTGCCAGCAGTGACGGAGCAGGGAGGGTTGACACTGAAGCTTTCTTT.

This chain joins TRBV5-1 and TRBJ1-2, with 11 bases identical to TRBD1. The germline CDR1 and CDR2 sequences are SGHRS and YFSETQ. V lost 3 bases, J lost 4 bases, and 8 bases stayed unmatched. The CDR3 spans 16 residues. The CDR3 DNA sequence: TGCGCCAGCAGCTCCGGGACAGGGGGAATCCTCTATGGCTACACCTTC. Translating gives CASSSGTGGILYGYTF.

CDR3 sequence: CSVGTRNTEAFF. The CDR3 bases are TGCAGCGTTGGGACTCGCAACACTGAAGCTTTCTTT. The chain is built from TRBV29-1 and TRBJ1-1; no definite D call. Germline values: CDR1 SQVTM, CDR2 ANQGSEA. V shed 4 bases and J shed 2 bases, with 8 bases lying between them. The CDR3 length is 12 residues.

The chain uses TRBV7-9 and TRBJ1-1; 8 nucleotides align to TRBD1. This CDR3 has 14 residues. With 7 bases clipped from V and 5 bases from J, the junction kept 9 bases outside the gene matches. Germline CDR1 and CDR2: SEHNR and FQNEAQ (reference sequence). This chain's CDR3 is CASTSTQGATEAFF. The CDR3 region has the DNA TGTGCCAGCACCTCTACTCAGGGGGCGACTGAAGCTTTCTTT.

The genes are TRBV7-9 and TRBJ1-4; 7 bases map to TRBD1. V lost 3 bases, J lost 3 bases, and 4 bases stayed unmatched. This CDR3 region has 15 residues. Germline CDR1 is SEHNR and CDR2 is FQNEAQ (reference sequence). The CDR3 here is CASSLIQGANEKLFF. The CDR3 nucleotides are TGTGCCAGCAGCTTGATTCAGGGGGCTAATGAAAAACTGTTTTTT.

This sequence joins TRBV7-3 and TRBJ2-2; weak D call: TRBD1 (6 bases). V shed 6 bases and J shed 5 bases, with 10 bases lying between them. Germline V gene data show CDR1 as SGHTA and CDR2 as FQGTGA. The CDR3 runs to 13 residues. The CDR3 loop is CASRQGETGELFF. CDR3 DNA: TGTGCCAGCAGACAGGGTGAAACCGGGGAGCTGTTTTTT.

The table lists this clone with a few counts. The J gene is TRBJ1-1, the V gene TRBV7-9, with D uncertain. Germline V gene lookup returns CDR1 SEHNR and CDR2 FQNEAQ (reference sequence). Trimming stripped 5 bases from V and 3 bases from J, with 13 bases between. There are 14 residues in the CDR3. The CDR3 DNA reads TGTGCCAGCAGCCCCCAGGAGGGCTACACTGAAGCTTTCTTT. Protein sequence: CASSPQEGYTEAFF.